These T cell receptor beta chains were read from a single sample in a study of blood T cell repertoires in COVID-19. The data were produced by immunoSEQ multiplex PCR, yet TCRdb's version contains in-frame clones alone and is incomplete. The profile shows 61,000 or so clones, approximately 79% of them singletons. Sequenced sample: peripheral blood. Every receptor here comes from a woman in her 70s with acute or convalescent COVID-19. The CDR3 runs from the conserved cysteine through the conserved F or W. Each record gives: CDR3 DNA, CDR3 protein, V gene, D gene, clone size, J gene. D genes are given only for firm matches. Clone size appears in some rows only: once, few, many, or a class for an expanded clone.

DNA: TGTGCCAGCAGCAAAGAGGAGGAAGGGAAACCCTATAATTCACCCCTCCACTTT
CDR3: CASSKEEEGKPYNSPLHF
V: TRBV21-1
D: NA
size: NA
J: TRBJ1-6

DNA: TGTGCCAGCAGTGAAGCGCTCAGGGCCCAAGAGACCCAGTACTTC
CDR3: CASSEALRAQETQYF
V: TRBV6-1
D: NA
size: NA
J: TRBJ2-5

DNA: TGTGCCACCAGTGGTCTAGCGGGTTCGAGCTCCTACAATGAGCAGTTCTTC
CDR3: CATSGLAGSSSYNEQFF
V: TRBV24-1
D: TRBD2
size: once
J: TRBJ2-1

DNA: TGTGCCAGCAGTTTATATGCAGGGGTCCCGGAGACCCAGTACTTC
CDR3: CASSLYAGVPETQYF
V: TRBV28
D: NA
size: NA
J: TRBJ2-5

DNA: TGTGCCAGTCTAGACCAAGGAGCCGGGGAGCTGTTTTTT
CDR3: CASLDQGAGELFF
V: TRBV19
D: NA
size: NA
J: TRBJ2-2

DNA: TGTGCCAGCAGCTTGAATAGCGGGGGGGCGTTGGATGAGCAGTTCTTC
CDR3: CASSLNSGGALDEQFF
V: TRBV11-2
D: TRBD2
size: once
J: TRBJ2-1

DNA: TGTGCCAGCAGTATGACAGGGTCCTCTGATCCCCAGCATTTT
CDR3: CASSMTGSSDPQHF
V: TRBV5-6
D: TRBD1
size: NA
J: TRBJ1-5

DNA: TGTGCCAGCAGTGATTGGACAGGGGGCCCCGGGGAGCTGTTTTTT
CDR3: CASSDWTGGPGELFF
V: TRBV25-1
D: TRBD1
size: NA
J: TRBJ2-2

DNA: TGCAGCGTTACTACAGGGGTTGGGACAGATACGCAGTATTTT
CDR3: CSVTTGVGTDTQYF
V: TRBV29-1
D: TRBD1
size: NA
J: TRBJ2-3

DNA: TGTGCCACCAGTGACACCGACAGAGACTATGGCTACACCTTC
CDR3: CATSDTDRDYGYTF
V: TRBV24-1
D: NA
size: NA
J: TRBJ1-2

DNA: TGCGCCAGCAGCTTGGGTAGCGGGGGACCTGCAGATACGCAGTATTTT
CDR3: CASSLGSGGPADTQYF
V: TRBV5-1
D: TRBD2
size: NA
J: TRBJ2-3